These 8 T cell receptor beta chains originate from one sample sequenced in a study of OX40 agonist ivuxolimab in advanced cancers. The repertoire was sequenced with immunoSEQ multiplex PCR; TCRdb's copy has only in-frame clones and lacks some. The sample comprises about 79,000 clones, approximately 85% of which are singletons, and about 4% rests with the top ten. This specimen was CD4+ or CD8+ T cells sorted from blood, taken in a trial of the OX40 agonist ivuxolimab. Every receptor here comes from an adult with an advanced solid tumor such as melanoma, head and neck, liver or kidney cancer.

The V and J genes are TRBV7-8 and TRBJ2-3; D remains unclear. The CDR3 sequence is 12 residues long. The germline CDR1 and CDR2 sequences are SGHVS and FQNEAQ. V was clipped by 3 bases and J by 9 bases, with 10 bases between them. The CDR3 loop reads CASSFRQATQYF. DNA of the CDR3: TGTGCCAGCAGCTTCCGTCAAGCAACGCAGTATTTT.

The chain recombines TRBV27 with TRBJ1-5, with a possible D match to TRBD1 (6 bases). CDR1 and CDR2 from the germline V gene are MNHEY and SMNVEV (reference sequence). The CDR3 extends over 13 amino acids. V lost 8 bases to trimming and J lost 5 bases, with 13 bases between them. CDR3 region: CASGRGLDQPQHF. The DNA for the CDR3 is TGTGCCAGCGGGAGGGGGTTGGATCAGCCCCAGCATTTT.

This chain's CDR3 is CASSLTGLNTEAFF. CDR3 bases: TGTGCCAGCAGCTTAACAGGCTTGAACACTGAAGCTTTCTTT. The chain links TRBV7-9 to TRBJ1-1, with a possible D match to TRBD1 (5 bases). The CDR3 contains 14 residues. V lost 2 bases to trimming and J lost 0 bases, with 7 bases between them. Germline lookup yields CDR1 SEHNR and CDR2 FQNEAQ (reference sequence).

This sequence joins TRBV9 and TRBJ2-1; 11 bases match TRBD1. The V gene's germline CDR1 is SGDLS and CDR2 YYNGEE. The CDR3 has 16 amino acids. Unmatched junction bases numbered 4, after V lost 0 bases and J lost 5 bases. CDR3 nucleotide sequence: TGTGCCAGCAGCGTAGATGGGACAGGGGGGCACAATGAGCAGTTCTTC. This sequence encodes CASSVDGTGGHNEQFF.

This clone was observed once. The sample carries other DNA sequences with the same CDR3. Here the CDR3 DNA reads TGCGCCAGCAGCAAAGAGGGACAGGATAACTATGGCTACACCTTC. This encodes CASSKEGQDNYGYTF. This chain connects TRBV21-1 to TRBJ1-2; no check of the table's D call, TRBD1, against the DNA was made. TRBV21-1 is described as a pseudogene. This CDR3 has 15 amino acids.

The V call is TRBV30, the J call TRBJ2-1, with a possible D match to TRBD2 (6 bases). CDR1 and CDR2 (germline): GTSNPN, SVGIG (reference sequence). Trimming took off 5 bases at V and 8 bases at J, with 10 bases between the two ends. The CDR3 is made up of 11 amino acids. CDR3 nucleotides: TGTGCCTGGGTTTGGGGGGATGAGCAGTTCTTC. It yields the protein CAWVWGDEQFF.

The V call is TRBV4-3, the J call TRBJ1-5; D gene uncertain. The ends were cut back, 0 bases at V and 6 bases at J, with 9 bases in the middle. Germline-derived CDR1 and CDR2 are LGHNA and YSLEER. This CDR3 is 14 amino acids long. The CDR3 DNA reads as TGCGCCAGCAGCCAAGATGGTTCCAGTCAGCCCCAGCATTTT. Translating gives CASSQDGSSQPQHF.

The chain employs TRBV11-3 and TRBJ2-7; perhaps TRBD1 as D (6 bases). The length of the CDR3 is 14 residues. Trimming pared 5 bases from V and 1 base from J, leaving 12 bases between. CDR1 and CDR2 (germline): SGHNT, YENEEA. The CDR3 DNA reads TGTGCCAGCAGCCCCCAGGGGCCGTCCTACGAGCAGTACTTC. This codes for CASSPQGPSYEQYF. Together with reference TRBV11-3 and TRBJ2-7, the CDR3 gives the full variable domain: EAGVVQSPRYKIIEKKQPVAFWCNPISGHNTLYWYLQNLGQGPELLIRYENEEAVDDSQLPKDRFSAERLKGVDSTLKIQPAELGDSAVYLCASSPQGPSYEQYFGPGTRLTVT.